This is a list of T cell receptor beta chains from one sample in a study of blood T cell repertoires in COVID-19. Method: immunoSEQ multiplex PCR; TCRdb's copy keeps in-frame clones and lacks some. The sample shows roughly 250,000 clones, approximately 90% of them seen only once. The specimen was PBMCs or T cells enriched from blood (not recorded which). The receptor set was obtained from a woman between 40 and 55 years old with acute COVID-19. Each CDR3 is given with its conserved first and last residue. Each record gives: J gene, D gene, V gene, clone size, CDR3 DNA, CDR3 protein. D genes are given only for firm matches. Size values are once, few and many counts, or a class for expanded clones, and some rows have none.

TRBJ2-1,TRBD2,TRBV5-1,NA,TGCGCCAGCAGCTTGGCTAGCGGGAGGGGAGGAGAGCAGTTCTTC,CASSLASGRGGEQFF
TRBJ2-3,TRBD2,TRBV6-5,NA,TGTGCCAGCTCTAGGGGAGGGACAGATACGCAGTATTTT,CASSRGGTDTQYF
TRBJ2-5,TRBD2,TRBV13,NA,TGTGCCAGCGGAGCGGGGCAAGAGACCCAGTACTTC,CASGAGQETQYF
TRBJ2-3,NA,TRBV6-9,NA,TGTGCCAGCAGTTATTCGGGACTCCTCACAGATACGCAGTATTTT,CASSYSGLLTDTQYF
TRBJ1-3,TRBD1,TRBV9,NA,TGTGCCAGCAGCGGCCACGACAGGGGCCCTGGAAACACCATATATTTT,CASSGHDRGPGNTIYF
TRBJ1-2,TRBD1,TRBV12-3/TRBV12-4,NA,TGTGCCAGCAGTCGCCGACAGGGGGACTACACCTTC,CASSRRQGDYTF
TRBJ1-2,TRBD1,TRBV30,NA,TGTGCCTGGAGTCTGCGGGACAGTTATGGCTACACCTTC,CAWSLRDSYGYTF
TRBJ1-1,NA,TRBV11-3,NA,TGTGCCAGCAGCGATACTTCTGGACAGCTCGTAGCTCCCCTGAACACTGAAGCTTTCTTT,CASSDTSGQLVAPLNTEAFF
TRBJ2-1,TRBD2,TRBV7-3,NA,TGTGCCAGCAGCTTAACTAGCGGGGGAGATAGGATCTTC,CASSLTSGGDRIF
TRBJ1-3,NA,TRBV7-9,NA,TGTGCCAGCAGCCGGACAGCCTCTGGAAACACCATATATTTT,CASSRTASGNTIYF
TRBJ1-1,NA,TRBV4-3,few,TGCGCCAGCAGCCAAGGCCGAAGCATGAACACTGAAGCTTTCTTT,CASSQGRSMNTEAFF
TRBJ2-2,TRBD1,TRBV5-1,NA,TGCGCCAGCAGTTATAACGCGGGACAGGGGGCTACCGGGGAGCTGTTTTTT,CASSYNAGQGATGELFF
TRBJ2-5,TRBD1,TRBV24-1,NA,TGTGCCACCAGTGACGGGACAGTCCAAGAGACCCAGTACTTC,CATSDGTVQETQYF
TRBJ2-2,TRBD1,TRBV4-3,NA,TGCGCCAGCAGCCAAGATCCGGGACAGGATGGGCTGTTTTTT,CASSQDPGQDGLFF
TRBJ2-5,NA,TRBV23-1,once,TGCGCCAGCAGTCAATCGCGGAGGGTAATGGGAGAGACCCAGTACTTC,CASSQSRRVMGETQYF
TRBJ2-7,TRBD1,TRBV23-1,NA,TGCGCCAGCAGCCCATTCCGGGACAGCGAGCCCTACGAGCAGTACTTC,CASSPFRDSEPYEQYF
TRBJ2-2,NA,TRBV21-1,NA,TGTGCCAGCAGTCCTAACACCGGGGAGCTGTTTTTT,CASSPNTGELFF
TRBJ2-3,TRBD2,TRBV9,NA,TGTGCCAGCAGCGTGGGACTAGCGCAACCATCTAGCACAGATACGCAGTATTTT,CASSVGLAQPSSTDTQYF
TRBJ2-3,TRBD2,TRBV11-3,NA,TGTGCCAGCAGCCCCTGGACTAGCGACAGCACAGATACGCAGTATTTT,CASSPWTSDSTDTQYF
TRBJ2-7,NA,TRBV7-7,NA,TGTGCCAGCAGCTTAGTTCTTCCAACTCCCTTCTCCTACGAGCAGTACTTC,CASSLVLPTPFSYEQYF
TRBJ2-5,TRBD2,TRBV11-2,NA,TGTGCCAGCAGCTCAGCGGGAGAGGGGGAGACCCAGTACTTC,CASSSAGEGETQYF
TRBJ1-1,NA,TRBV7-8,NA,TGTGCCAGCAGCTCAGGCACTGAAGCTTTCTTT,CASSSGTEAFF
TRBJ2-3,NA,TRBV6-6,NA,TGTGCCACCTCACTCACAGATACGCAGTATTTT,CATSLTDTQYF
TRBJ2-2,TRBD1,TRBV5-4,NA,TGTGCCAGCAGCTTGGTGAACAGGGGCGCCTCCGGGGAGCTGTTTTTT,CASSLVNRGASGELFF
TRBJ1-6,NA,TRBV19,NA,TGTGCCAGTAATGACAGAAGTAATTCACCCCTCCACTTT,CASNDRSNSPLHF
TRBJ1-6,TRBD1,TRBV5-1,once,TGCGCCAGCAGCGCCATTACAGGGGACTCTAATTCACCCCTCCACTTT,CASSAITGDSNSPLHF
TRBJ1-1,TRBD1,TRBV7-8,NA,TGTGCCAGCAGCTTATTTGGGACAGGGGGTCGGAACACTGAAGCTTTCTTT,CASSLFGTGGRNTEAFF
TRBJ1-3,NA,TRBV5-1,NA,TGCGCCAGCAGCTACGGTTCCTCTGGAAACACCATATATTTT,CASSYGSSGNTIYF
TRBJ2-3,NA,TRBV6-5,NA,TGTGCCAGCAGGCCCCGAGCTAGCACAGATACGCAGTATTTT,CASRPRASTDTQYF
TRBJ2-1,TRBD2,TRBV19,NA,TGTGCCAGTTCAATAGCGGGAGGGCCCTATGAGCAGTTCTTC,CASSIAGGPYEQFF
TRBJ1-3,NA,TRBV7-8,NA,TGTGCCAGCAGGCCGGGGGGGTCCGGAAACACCATATATTTT,CASRPGGSGNTIYF
TRBJ2-1,TRBD1,TRBV7-6,NA,TGTGCCAGCAGCGCCCCAGGGGGCGCATACAATGAGCAGTTCTTC,CASSAPGGAYNEQFF